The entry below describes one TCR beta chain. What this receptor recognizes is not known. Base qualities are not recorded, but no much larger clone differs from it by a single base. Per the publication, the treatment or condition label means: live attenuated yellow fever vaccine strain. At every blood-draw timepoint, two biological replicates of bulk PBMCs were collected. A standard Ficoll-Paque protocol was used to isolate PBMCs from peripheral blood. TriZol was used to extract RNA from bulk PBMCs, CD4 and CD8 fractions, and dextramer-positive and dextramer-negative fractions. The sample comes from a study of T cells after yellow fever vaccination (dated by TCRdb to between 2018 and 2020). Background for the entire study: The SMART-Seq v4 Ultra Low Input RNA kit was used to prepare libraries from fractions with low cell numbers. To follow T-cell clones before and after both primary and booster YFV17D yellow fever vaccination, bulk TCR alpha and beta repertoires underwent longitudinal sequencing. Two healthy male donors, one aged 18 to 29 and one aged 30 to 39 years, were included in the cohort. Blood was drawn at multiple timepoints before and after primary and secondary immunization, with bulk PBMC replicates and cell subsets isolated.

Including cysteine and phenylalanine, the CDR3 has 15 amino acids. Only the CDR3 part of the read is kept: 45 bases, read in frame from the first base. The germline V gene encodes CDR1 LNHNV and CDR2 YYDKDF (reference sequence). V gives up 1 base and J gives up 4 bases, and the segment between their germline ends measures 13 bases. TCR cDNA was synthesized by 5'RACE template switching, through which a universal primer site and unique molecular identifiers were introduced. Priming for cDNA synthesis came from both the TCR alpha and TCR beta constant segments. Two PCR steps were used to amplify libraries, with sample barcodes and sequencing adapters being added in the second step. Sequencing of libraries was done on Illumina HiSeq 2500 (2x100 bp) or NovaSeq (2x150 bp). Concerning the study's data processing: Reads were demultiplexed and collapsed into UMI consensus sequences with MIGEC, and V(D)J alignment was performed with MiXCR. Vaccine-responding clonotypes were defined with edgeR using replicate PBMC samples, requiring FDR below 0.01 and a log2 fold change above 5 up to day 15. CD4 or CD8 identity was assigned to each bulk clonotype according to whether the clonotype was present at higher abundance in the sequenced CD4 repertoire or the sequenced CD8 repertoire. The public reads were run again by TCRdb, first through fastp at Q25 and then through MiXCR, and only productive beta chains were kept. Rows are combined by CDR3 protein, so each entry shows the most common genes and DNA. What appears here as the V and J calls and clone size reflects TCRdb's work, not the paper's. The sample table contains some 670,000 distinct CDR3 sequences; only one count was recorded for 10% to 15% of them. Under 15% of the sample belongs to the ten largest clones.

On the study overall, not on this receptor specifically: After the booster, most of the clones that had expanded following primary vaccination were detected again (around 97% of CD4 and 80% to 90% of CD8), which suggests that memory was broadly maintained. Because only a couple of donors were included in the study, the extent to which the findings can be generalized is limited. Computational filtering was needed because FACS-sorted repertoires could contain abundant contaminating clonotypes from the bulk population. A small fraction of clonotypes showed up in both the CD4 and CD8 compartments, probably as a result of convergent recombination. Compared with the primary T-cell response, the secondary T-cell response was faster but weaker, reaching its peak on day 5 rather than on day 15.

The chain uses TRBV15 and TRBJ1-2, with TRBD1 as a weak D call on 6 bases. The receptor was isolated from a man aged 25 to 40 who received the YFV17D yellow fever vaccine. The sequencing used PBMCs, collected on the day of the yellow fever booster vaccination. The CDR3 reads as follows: CATSRVLDSAYGYTF. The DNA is TGTGCCACCAGCAGAGTTTTGGACAGTGCCTATGGCTACACCTTC. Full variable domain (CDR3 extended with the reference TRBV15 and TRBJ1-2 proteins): DAMVIQNPRYQVTQFGKPVTLSCSQTLNHNVMYWYQQKSSQAPKLLFHYYDKDFNNEADTPDNFQSRRPNTSFCFLDIRSPGLGDTAMYLCATSRVLDSAYGYTFGSGTRLTVV.